The 18 T cell receptor beta chains in this list originate from one sample, sequenced in a study of shared clonotypes between healthy human individuals. Sequencing used immunoSEQ multiplex PCR; TCRdb keeps in-frame clones, though not all of them. The data contain about 680,000 clones, 55% to 75% of them singletons. Sequencing was done on a sample of memory CD4+ T cells sorted from blood. As for subset: CD45RA-negative fraction. These TCRs come from a woman under 40 in good health.

The chain has TRBV7-2 and TRBJ2-1; 9 bases align to TRBD2. CDR1 and CDR2 (germline): SGHTA, FQGNSA. Trimming removed 2 bases from V and 10 bases from J; junction bases left unmatched: 12. The CDR3 extends over 16 amino acids. CDR3 DNA sequence: TGTGCCAGCAGCTTACTCGCACTAGCGGGTTCCGGCGAGCAGTTCTTC. It specifies CASSLLALAGSGEQFF.

This sequence joins TRBV28 and TRBJ1-2; 7 bases agree with TRBD1. The CDR3 consists of 13 residues. The V gene end was trimmed by 5 bases and the J gene end by 1 base; junction bases not matched to a gene: 1. Germline V gene sequence: CDR1 MDHEN, CDR2 SYDVKM. The CDR3 reads CASSGQVNYGYTF. CDR3 bases: TGTGCCAGCAGTGGACAGGTTAACTATGGCTACACCTTC.

The chain has TRBV6-1 and TRBJ2-1; D perhaps matches TRBD2 (5 bases). The V and J ends lost 7 bases and 4 bases respectively, with 14 bases between them. This CDR3 is built from 14 residues. Germline-derived CDR1 and CDR2 are MNHNS and SASEGT. The CDR3: CASTRLREYNEQFF. In DNA, the CDR3 is TGTGCCAGCACCAGGTTGAGGGAATACAATGAGCAGTTCTTC.

The CDR3 protein is CASSLGQGPGNQPQHF. In DNA, the CDR3 is TGTGCCAGCAGCCTGGGACAGGGGCCGGGCAATCAGCCCCAGCATTTT. The chain recombines TRBV7-9 with TRBJ1-5; 10 bases align to TRBD1. The V gene end was trimmed by 5 bases and the J gene end by 2 bases; junction bases not matched to a gene: 6. The CDR3 is made up of 16 amino acids. Germline CDR1 SEHNR, CDR2 FQNEAQ (reference sequence). Complete variable domain (other parts from reference TRBV7-9 and TRBJ1-5): DTGVSQNPRHKITKRGQNVTFRCDPISEHNRLYWYRQTLGQGPEFLTYFQNEAQLEKSRLLSDRFSAERPKGSFSTLEIQRTEQGDSAMYLCASSLGQGPGNQPQHFGDGTRLSIL.

The chain uses TRBV30 and TRBJ1-2; 7 positions agree with TRBD1. Germline V gene lookup returns CDR1 GTSNPN and CDR2 SVGIG (reference sequence). V lost 0 bases and J lost 6; bases outside the gene matches: 4. The CDR3 loop spans 13 amino acids. CDR3: CAWSVQGLHGYTF. CDR3 DNA: TGTGCCTGGAGTGTACAGGGGCTTCATGGCTACACCTTC.

This chain joins TRBV7-3 and TRBJ2-1, with D hard to call. Germline V gives CDR1 SGHTA, CDR2 FQGTGA. The CDR3 is made up of 16 amino acids. With 2 bases removed from V and 8 bases from J, the gap between germline ends came to 19 bases. CDR3 protein: CASSLVALAGGHEQFF. In DNA, the CDR3 is TGTGCCAGCAGCTTAGTTGCTTTGGCTGGCGGCCATGAGCAGTTCTTC. Supplemented by reference TRBV7-3 and TRBJ2-1, the full variable domain reads GAGVSQTPSNKVTEKGKYVELRCDPISGHTALYWYRQSLGQGPEFLIYFQGTGAADDSGLPNDRFFAVRPEGSVSTLKIQRTERGDSAVYLCASSLVALAGGHEQFFGPGTRLTVL.

As regards this clone: This same CDR3 is encoded by further DNA sequences in the sample. This chain links TRBV28 with TRBJ1-2; D possibly corresponds to TRBD1 (5 bases). CDR1 is MDHEN and CDR2 is SYDVKM in the germline V gene. This CDR3 has 11 residues. V lost 6 bases and J lost 5, with 7 bases in between. The CDR3 sequence: CASSQGYGYTF. The CDR3 DNA reads TGTGCCAGCAGCCAGGGATATGGCTACACCTTC.

CDR3 bases: TGCGCCAGCAGCCCACAAATGGCCGGGGTAACTAGCACAGATACGCAGTATTTT. As protein: CASSPQMAGVTSTDTQYF. The chain has TRBV4-1 and TRBJ2-3; TRBD2 is a possible D gene (5 bases). The CDR3 length is 18 residues. Deletions cut 4 bases from V and 0 bases from J, with 20 bases between. Germline CDR1 reads MGHRA; CDR2 reads YSYEKL.

V and J are TRBV29-1 and TRBJ2-1; 8 bases fit TRBD1. Germline CDR1 and CDR2: SQVTM and ANQGSEA. This CDR3 has 13 residues. J lost 4 bases, V lost 3 bases, and 2 bases had no gene match. The CDR3 loop is CSVDRGLYNEQFF. The CDR3, as DNA: TGCAGCGTTGACAGGGGGCTGTACAATGAGCAGTTCTTC.

On this clone itself: Sequence at one end of the junction differs from germline and may be a read error. CDR3 nucleotides: TGTGCCAGCAGTGGTTTAGAGAGACCTCGACGCTTC. It codes for CASSGLERPRRF. The chain joins TRBV25-1 to TRBJ2-7, with D uncertain. Germline CDR1 and CDR2: MGHDK and SYGVNS. This CDR3 is 12 amino acids long.

This clone was observed a handful of times. The chain recombines TRBV5-1 with TRBJ2-3, with TRBD1 matching over 11 bases. V dropped 4 bases and J dropped 5; count of bases not matched to a gene: 9. Germline CDR1 SGHRS, CDR2 YFSETQ. The CDR3 sequence is 16 residues long. The CDR3 here is CASSPAGTGGRDTQYF. The CDR3 DNA reads as TGCGCCAGCAGCCCCGCCGGGACAGGGGGGAGAGATACGCAGTATTTT.

This chain connects TRBV27 to TRBJ2-1; D gene unclear. V was shortened by 5 bases and J by 10 bases, with 15 bases between the two germline ends. The CDR3 sequence is 13 residues long. Germline V gives CDR1 MNHEY, CDR2 SMNVEV (reference sequence). The CDR3 nucleotides read TGTGCCAGCAGTCCAGAAACGGGTTGGGAGCAGTTCTTC. Its translation: CASSPETGWEQFF.

The rearrangement uses TRBV5-4 and TRBJ1-2, with TRBD1 as a possible D gene (6 bases). Germline CDR1 and CDR2: SGHNT and YYREEE (reference sequence). The CDR3 runs to 14 residues. The V gene lost 2 bases and the J gene lost 8 bases, with 16 bases spanning the gap. The CDR3, as DNA: TGTGCCAGCAGCTTAGGGGGATCGTGGTCCGGCTACACCTTC. Translated: CASSLGGSWSGYTF.

The chain joins TRBV19 to TRBJ2-2; D is perhaps TRBD1 (6 bases). V dropped 5 bases and J dropped 7 bases, with 14 bases sitting between them. The germline gives CDR1 LNHDA, CDR2 SQIVND (reference sequence). CDR3 length: 14 amino acids. Here the CDR3 DNA reads TGTGCCAGTAGTTTACAGGGTTCGGGCGGGGAGCTGTTTTTT. Its protein product is CASSLQGSGGELFF.

The V call is TRBV28, the J call TRBJ1-1; 9 nucleotides line up with TRBD1. Germline V gene data show CDR1 as MDHEN and CDR2 as SYDVKM. The CDR3 is made up of 15 amino acids. V was clipped by 7 bases and J by 4 bases; unmatched bases: 10. The CDR3 loop reads CASNLPGTGSTEAFF. In nucleotides, the CDR3 is TGTGCCAGCAACCTCCCCGGGACAGGGTCCACTGAAGCTTTCTTT.

The chain uses TRBV5-5 and TRBJ1-5; no reliable D call. Germline-derived CDR1 and CDR2 are SGHKS and YYEKEE (reference sequence). The CDR3 is 14 amino acids. V lost 4 bases and J lost 3, with 11 bases in between. CDR3 residues: CASSRKGANQPQHF. CDR3 in DNA: TGTGCCAGCAGCAGGAAGGGAGCCAATCAGCCCCAGCATTTT.

The J gene is TRBJ2-1, the V gene TRBV11-2; TRBD2 agrees at 13 bases. The CDR3 covers 17 residues. CDR1 and CDR2 (germline): SGHAT, FQNNGV. Trimming cost V 0 bases and J 7 bases; bases outside gene matches: 6. Written as DNA, the CDR3 is TGTGCCAGCAGCTTAGAGAGGGGACTAGCGGGATTAAATGAGCAGTTCTTC. This sequence encodes CASSLERGLAGLNEQFF.

This clone has a count of ten or more. The chain combines TRBV7-2 with TRBJ2-1; 7 positions agree with TRBD1. The CDR3 loop spans 15 amino acids. The junction had 4 bases not matched to a gene; V was cut back by 2 bases and J by 3 bases. Germline lookup yields CDR1 SGHTA and CDR2 FQGNSA. This chain's CDR3 is CASSLSAGGYNEQFF. As DNA, the CDR3 is TGTGCCAGCAGCTTATCGGCAGGGGGCTACAATGAGCAGTTCTTC. Together with reference TRBV7-2 and TRBJ2-1, the CDR3 gives the full variable domain: GAGVSQSPSNKVTEKGKDVELRCDPISGHTALYWYRQSLGQGLEFLIYFQGNSAPDKSGLPSDRFSAERTGGSVSTLTIQRTQQEDSAVYLCASSLSAGGYNEQFFGPGTRLTVL.